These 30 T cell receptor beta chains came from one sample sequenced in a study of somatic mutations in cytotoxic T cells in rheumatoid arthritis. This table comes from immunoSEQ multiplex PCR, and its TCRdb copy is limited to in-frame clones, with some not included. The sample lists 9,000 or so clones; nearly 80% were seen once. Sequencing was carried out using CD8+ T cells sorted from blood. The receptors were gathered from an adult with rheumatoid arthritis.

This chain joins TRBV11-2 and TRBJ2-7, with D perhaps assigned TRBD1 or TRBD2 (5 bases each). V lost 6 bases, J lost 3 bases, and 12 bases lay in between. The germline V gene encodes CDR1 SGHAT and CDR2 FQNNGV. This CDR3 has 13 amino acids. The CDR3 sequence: CASSIGTGYEQYF. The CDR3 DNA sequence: TGTGCCAGCAGTATAGGGACCGGCTACGAGCAGTACTTC.

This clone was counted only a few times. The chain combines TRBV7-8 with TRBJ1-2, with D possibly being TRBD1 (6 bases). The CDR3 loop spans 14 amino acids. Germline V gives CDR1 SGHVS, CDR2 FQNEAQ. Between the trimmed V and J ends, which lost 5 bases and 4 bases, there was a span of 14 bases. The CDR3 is CASSTSGGVYGYTF. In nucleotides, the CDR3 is TGTGCCAGCAGCACCTCGGGGGGCGTCTATGGCTACACCTTC.

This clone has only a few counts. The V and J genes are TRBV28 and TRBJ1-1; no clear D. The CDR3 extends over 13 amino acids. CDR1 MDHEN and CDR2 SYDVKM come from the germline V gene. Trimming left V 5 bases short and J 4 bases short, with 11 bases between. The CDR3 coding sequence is TGTGCCAGCAGTATGAAAGGAAGCACTGAAGCTTTCTTT. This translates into CASSMKGSTEAFF.

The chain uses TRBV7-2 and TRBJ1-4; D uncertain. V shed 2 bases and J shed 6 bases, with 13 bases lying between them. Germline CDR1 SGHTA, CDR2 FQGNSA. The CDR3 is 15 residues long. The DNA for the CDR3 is TGTGCCAGCAGCTTATGGAGGGCGGAAGATGAAAAACTGTTTTTT. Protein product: CASSLWRAEDEKLFF.

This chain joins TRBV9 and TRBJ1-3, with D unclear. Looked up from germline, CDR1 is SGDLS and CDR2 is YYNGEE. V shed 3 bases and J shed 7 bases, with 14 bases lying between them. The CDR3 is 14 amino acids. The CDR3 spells CASSAELYGNTIYF. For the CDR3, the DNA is TGTGCCAGCAGCGCCGAGCTCTATGGCAACACCATATATTTT.

CDR3 sequence: CASRNTGELFF. CDR3 coding DNA: TGCGCCAGCCGAAACACCGGGGAGCTGTTTTTT. The chain uses TRBV4-1 and TRBJ2-2; D uncertain. Deletions cut 8 bases from V and 2 bases from J, with 3 bases between. The CDR3 runs 11 residues. Per the germline V gene, CDR1 is MGHRA and CDR2 is YSYEKL.

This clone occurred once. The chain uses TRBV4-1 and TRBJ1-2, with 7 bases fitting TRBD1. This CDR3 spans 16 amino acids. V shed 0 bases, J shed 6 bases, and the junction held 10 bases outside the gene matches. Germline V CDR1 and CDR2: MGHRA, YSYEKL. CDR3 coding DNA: TGCGCCAGCAGCCAAGATATCGGCCTTACAGGGGATGGCTACACCTTC. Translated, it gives CASSQDIGLTGDGYTF.

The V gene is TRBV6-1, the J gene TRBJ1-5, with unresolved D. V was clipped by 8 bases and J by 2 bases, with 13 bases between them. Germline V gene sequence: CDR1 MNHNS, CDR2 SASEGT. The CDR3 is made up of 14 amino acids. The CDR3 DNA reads TGTGCCAGCGCTGGGGTCTCGGGCAATCAGCCCCAGCATTTT. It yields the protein CASAGVSGNQPQHF.

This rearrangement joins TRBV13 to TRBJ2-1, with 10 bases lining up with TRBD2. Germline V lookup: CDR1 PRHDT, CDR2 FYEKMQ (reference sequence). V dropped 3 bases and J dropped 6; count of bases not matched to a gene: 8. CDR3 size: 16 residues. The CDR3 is CASSFEREGSGNEQFF. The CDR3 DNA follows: TGTGCCAGCAGCTTTGAGCGGGAGGGCTCGGGCAATGAGCAGTTCTTC.

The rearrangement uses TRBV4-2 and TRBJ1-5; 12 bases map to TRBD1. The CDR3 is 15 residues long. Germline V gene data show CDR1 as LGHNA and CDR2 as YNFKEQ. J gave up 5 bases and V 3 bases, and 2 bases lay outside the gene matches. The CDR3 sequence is CASSQGQGAYQPQHF. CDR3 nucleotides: TGTGCCAGCAGCCAGGGACAGGGGGCCTATCAGCCCCAGCATTTT.

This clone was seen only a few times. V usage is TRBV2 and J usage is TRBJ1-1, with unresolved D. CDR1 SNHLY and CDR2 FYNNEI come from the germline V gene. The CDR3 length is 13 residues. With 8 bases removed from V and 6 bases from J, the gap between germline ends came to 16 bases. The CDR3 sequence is CASLFAGLAEAFF. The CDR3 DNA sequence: TGTGCCAGCCTGTTCGCCGGGTTGGCTGAAGCTTTCTTT.

CDR3 region: CASSLQGRGANVLTF. For the CDR3, the DNA is TGTGCCAGCAGCCTCCAGGGGCGCGGGGCCAACGTCCTGACTTTC. The J gene is TRBJ2-6, the V gene TRBV7-9; D is perhaps TRBD1 (6 bases). The germline V gene has CDR1 SEHNR and CDR2 FQNEAQ (reference sequence). V was shortened by 5 bases and J by 4 bases, with 12 bases between the two germline ends. The CDR3 runs 15 residues.

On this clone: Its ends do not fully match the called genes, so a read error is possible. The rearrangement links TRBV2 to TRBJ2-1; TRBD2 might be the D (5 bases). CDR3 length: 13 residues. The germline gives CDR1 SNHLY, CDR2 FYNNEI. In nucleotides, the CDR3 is TGTACCAGCAGCCGGGATCTAGCCCATGAGCAGTTCTTC. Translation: CTSSRDLAHEQFF.

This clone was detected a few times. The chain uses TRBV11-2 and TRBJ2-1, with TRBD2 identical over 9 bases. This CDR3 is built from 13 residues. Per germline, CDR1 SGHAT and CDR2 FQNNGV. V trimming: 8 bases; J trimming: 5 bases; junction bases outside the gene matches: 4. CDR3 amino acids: CASSLAGDNEQFF. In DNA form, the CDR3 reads TGTGCCAGCTCTTTAGCGGGGGACAATGAGCAGTTCTTC.

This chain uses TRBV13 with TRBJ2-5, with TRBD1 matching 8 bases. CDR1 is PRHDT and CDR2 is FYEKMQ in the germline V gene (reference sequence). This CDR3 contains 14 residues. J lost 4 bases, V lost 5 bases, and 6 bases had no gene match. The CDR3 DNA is TGTGCCAGCAGCAGCCAGGGGGCCGGAGAGACCCAGTACTTC. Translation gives CASSSQGAGETQYF.

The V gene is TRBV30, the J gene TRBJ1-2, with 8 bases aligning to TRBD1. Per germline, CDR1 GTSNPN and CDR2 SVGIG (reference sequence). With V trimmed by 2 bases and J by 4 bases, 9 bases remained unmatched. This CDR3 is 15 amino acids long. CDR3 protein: CAWSPGQGISYGYTF. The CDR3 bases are TGTGCCTGGAGTCCCGGACAGGGTATTAGCTATGGCTACACCTTC.

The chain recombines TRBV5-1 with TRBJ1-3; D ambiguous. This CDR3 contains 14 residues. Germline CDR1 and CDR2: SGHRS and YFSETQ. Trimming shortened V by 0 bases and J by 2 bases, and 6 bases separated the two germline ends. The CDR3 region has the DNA TGCGCCAGCAGCTTGGATGTCGCTGGAAACACCATATATTTT. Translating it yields CASSLDVAGNTIYF.

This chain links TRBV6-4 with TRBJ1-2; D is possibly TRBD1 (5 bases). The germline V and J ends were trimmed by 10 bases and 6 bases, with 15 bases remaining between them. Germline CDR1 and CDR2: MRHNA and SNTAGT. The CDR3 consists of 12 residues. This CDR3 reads CATRDGTDGYTF. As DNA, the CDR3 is TGTGCCACTCGGGACGGCACGGATGGCTACACCTTC.

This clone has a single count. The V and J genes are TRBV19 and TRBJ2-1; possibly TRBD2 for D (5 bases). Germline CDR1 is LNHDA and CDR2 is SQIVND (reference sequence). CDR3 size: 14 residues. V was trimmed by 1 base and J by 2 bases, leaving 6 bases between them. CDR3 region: CASSIGGPYNEQFF. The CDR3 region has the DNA TGTGCCAGTAGTATAGGCGGGCCCTACAATGAGCAGTTCTTC.

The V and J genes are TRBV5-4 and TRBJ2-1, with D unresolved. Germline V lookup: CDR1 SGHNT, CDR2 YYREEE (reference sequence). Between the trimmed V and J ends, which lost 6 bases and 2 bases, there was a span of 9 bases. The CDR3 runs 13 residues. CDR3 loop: CASTDPTYNEQFF. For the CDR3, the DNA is TGTGCCAGCACAGACCCAACCTACAATGAGCAGTTCTTC.

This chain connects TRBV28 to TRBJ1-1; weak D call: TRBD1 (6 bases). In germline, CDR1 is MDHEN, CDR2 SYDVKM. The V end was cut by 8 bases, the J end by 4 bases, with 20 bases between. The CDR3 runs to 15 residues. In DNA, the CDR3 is TGTGCCAGCTCGAAGGGGGGCCCTCGTACCACTGAAGCTTTCTTT. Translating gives CASSKGGPRTTEAFF.

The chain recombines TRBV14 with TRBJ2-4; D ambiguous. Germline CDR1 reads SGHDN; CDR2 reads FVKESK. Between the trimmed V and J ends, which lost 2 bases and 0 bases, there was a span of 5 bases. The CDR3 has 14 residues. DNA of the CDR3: TGTGCCAGCAGCCAATATCAAGCCAAAAACATTCAGTACTTC. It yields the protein CASSQYQAKNIQYF.

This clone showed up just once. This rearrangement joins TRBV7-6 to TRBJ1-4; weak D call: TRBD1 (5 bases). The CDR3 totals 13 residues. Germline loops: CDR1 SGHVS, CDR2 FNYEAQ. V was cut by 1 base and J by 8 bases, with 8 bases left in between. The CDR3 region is CASSLERGEKLFF. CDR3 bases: TGTGCCAGCAGCTTAGAGCGGGGGGAAAAACTGTTTTTT. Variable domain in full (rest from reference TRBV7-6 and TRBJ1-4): GAGVSQSPRYKVTKRGQDVALRCDPISGHVSLYWYRQALGQGPEFLTYFNYEAQQDKSGLPNDRFSAERPEGSISTLTIQRTEQRDSAMYRCASSLERGEKLFFGSGTQLSVL.

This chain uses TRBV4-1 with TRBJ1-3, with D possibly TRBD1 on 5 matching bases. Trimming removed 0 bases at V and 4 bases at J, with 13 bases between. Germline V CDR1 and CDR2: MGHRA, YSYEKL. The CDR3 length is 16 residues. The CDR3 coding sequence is TGCGCCAGCAGCCAAGATGCGAGGGGATGGGGAAACACCATATATTTT. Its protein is CASSQDARGWGNTIYF.

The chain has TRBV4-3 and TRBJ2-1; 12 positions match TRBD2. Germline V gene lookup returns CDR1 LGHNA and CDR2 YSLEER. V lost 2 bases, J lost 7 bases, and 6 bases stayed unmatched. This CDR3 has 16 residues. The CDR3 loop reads CASSQRLAGERNEQFF. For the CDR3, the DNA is TGCGCCAGCAGCCAACGACTAGCGGGAGAGCGGAATGAGCAGTTCTTC.

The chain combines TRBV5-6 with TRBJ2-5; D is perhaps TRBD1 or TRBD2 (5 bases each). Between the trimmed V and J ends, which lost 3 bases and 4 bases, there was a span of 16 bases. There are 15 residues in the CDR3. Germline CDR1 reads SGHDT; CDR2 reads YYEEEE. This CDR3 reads CASSSTWGFRETQYF. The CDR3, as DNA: TGTGCCAGCAGCTCCACCTGGGGGTTCCGAGAGACCCAGTACTTC.

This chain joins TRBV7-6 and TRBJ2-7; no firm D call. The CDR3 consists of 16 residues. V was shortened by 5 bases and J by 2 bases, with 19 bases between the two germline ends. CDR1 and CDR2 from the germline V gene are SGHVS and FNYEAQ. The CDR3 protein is CASSQLTLGRAYEQYF. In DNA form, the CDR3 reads TGTGCCAGCAGCCAACTGACACTGGGAAGGGCCTACGAGCAGTACTTC.

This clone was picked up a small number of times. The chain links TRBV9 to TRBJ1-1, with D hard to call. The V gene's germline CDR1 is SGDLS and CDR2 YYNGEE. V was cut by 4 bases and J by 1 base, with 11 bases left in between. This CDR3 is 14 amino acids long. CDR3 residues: CASSPEAWNTEAFF. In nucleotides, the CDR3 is TGTGCCAGCAGCCCAGAGGCCTGGAACACTGAAGCTTTCTTT. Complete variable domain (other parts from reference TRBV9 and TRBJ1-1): DSGVTQTPKHLITATGQRVTLRCSPRSGDLSVYWYQQSLDQGLQFLIQYYNGEERAKGNILERFSAQQFPDLHSELNLSSLELGDSALYFCASSPEAWNTEAFFGQGTRLTVV.

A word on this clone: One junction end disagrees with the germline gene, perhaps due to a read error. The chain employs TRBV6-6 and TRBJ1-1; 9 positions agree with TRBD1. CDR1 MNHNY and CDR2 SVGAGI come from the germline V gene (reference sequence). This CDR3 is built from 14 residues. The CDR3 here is CASSVGQGGPHPLF. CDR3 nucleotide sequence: TGTGCCAGCAGCGTGGGACAGGGTGGTCCCCATCCTCTTTTT.

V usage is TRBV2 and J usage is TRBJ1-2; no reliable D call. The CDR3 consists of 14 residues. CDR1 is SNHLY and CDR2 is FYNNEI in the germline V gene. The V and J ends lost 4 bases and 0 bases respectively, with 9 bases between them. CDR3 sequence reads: CASSGEGANYGYTF. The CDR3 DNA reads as TGTGCCAGCAGTGGCGAGGGAGCTAACTATGGCTACACCTTC.